These T cell receptor beta chains were read from a single sample in a study of T cell responses to AZD1222 COVID-19 vaccine. Libraries were prepared by immunoSEQ multiplex PCR; TCRdb keeps only in-frame clonotypes and omits some of them. The sample lists approximately 110,000 clones; less than 90% were seen once. The sample consisted of peripheral blood, taken on day 0 of AZD1222 vaccination. The receptors were sampled from an adult in good health. CDR3s include the opening cysteine and the closing phenylalanine or tryptophan. The order of the fields is clone size, J gene, V gene, D gene, CDR3 protein, CDR3 DNA. D genes are given only for firm matches. For some rows the clone size is stated as once, few or many, or as a class when expanded; others skip it.

clone_size: NA
j_call: TRBJ1-5
v_call: TRBV29-1
d_call: NA
cdr3_aa: CSVEWPDRTQHF
cdr3_nt: TGCAGCGTTGAATGGCCAGACCGGACCCAGCATTTT

clone_size: NA
j_call: TRBJ2-1
v_call: TRBV24-1
d_call: TRBD2
cdr3_aa: CATSDPLVRGTSDNEQFF
cdr3_nt: TGTGCCACCAGTGATCCTTTAGTTCGGGGGACTAGCGACAATGAGCAGTTCTTC

clone_size: NA
j_call: TRBJ1-1
v_call: TRBV7-6
d_call: NA
cdr3_aa: CASSLTAGEAFF
cdr3_nt: TGTGCCAGCAGCTTAACAGCGGGTGAAGCTTTCTTT

clone_size: NA
j_call: TRBJ1-5
v_call: TRBV24-1
d_call: TRBD1
cdr3_aa: CATSEGQGNQPQHF
cdr3_nt: TGTGCCACCAGTGAAGGACAGGGCAATCAGCCCCAGCATTTT

clone_size: few
j_call: TRBJ1-2
v_call: TRBV6-5
d_call: NA
cdr3_aa: CASSYSGDGYTF
cdr3_nt: TGTGCCAGCAGTTACTCCGGTGACGGCTACACCTTC

clone_size: NA
j_call: TRBJ1-5
v_call: TRBV19
d_call: TRBD1
cdr3_aa: CASSTRGTGMSNQPQHF
cdr3_nt: TGTGCCAGTAGTACCCGGGGGACAGGGATGAGCAATCAGCCCCAGCATTTT

clone_size: NA
j_call: TRBJ2-5
v_call: TRBV6-1
d_call: TRBD2
cdr3_aa: CASSDLAGTETQYF
cdr3_nt: TGTGCCAGCAGTGATCTAGCGGGTACGGAGACCCAGTACTTC

clone_size: NA
j_call: TRBJ1-3
v_call: TRBV19
d_call: NA
cdr3_aa: CASKSIAASGNTIYF
cdr3_nt: TGTGCCAGTAAATCCATAGCCGCCTCTGGAAACACCATATATTTT

clone_size: once
j_call: TRBJ1-5
v_call: TRBV15
d_call: NA
cdr3_aa: CATSRDNQPQHF
cdr3_nt: TGTGCCACCAGCAGAGATAACCAGCCCCAGCATTTT

clone_size: NA
j_call: TRBJ2-3
v_call: TRBV7-3
d_call: NA
cdr3_aa: CASSPGTTRLDTQYF
cdr3_nt: TGTGCCAGCAGCCCCGGAACAACTAGGCTGGATACGCAGTATTTT

clone_size: NA
j_call: TRBJ2-2
v_call: TRBV9
d_call: NA
cdr3_aa: CASSVEGRTGELFF
cdr3_nt: TGTGCCAGCAGCGTGGAAGGGCGGACCGGGGAGCTGTTTTTT

clone_size: NA
j_call: TRBJ2-1
v_call: TRBV6-5
d_call: NA
cdr3_aa: CASSSREPDEQFF
cdr3_nt: TGTGCCAGCAGTTCCCGTGAACCCGATGAGCAGTTCTTC

clone_size: NA
j_call: TRBJ2-6
v_call: TRBV27
d_call: NA
cdr3_aa: CASRPSGANVLTF
cdr3_nt: TGTGCCAGCAGGCCTTCTGGGGCCAACGTCCTGACTTTC

clone_size: NA
j_call: TRBJ2-3
v_call: TRBV5-1
d_call: TRBD1
cdr3_aa: CASSYWTGGAGTDTQYF
cdr3_nt: TGCGCCAGCAGCTACTGGACAGGGGGCGCGGGCACAGATACGCAGTATTTT

clone_size: NA
j_call: TRBJ2-1
v_call: TRBV27
d_call: TRBD2
cdr3_aa: CASSLFAGGLYNEQFF
cdr3_nt: TGTGCCAGCAGTTTGTTTGCGGGGGGCCTCTACAATGAGCAGTTCTTC

clone_size: NA
j_call: TRBJ2-7
v_call: TRBV7-2
d_call: NA
cdr3_aa: CASSLFGDEQYF
cdr3_nt: TGTGCCAGCAGCTTATTCGGGGACGAGCAGTACTTC

clone_size: NA
j_call: TRBJ1-4
v_call: TRBV15
d_call: TRBD1
cdr3_aa: CATSRETGGAGKLFF
cdr3_nt: TGTGCCACCAGCAGAGAAACAGGGGGCGCTGGAAAACTGTTTTTT

clone_size: NA
j_call: TRBJ2-7
v_call: TRBV5-1
d_call: TRBD1
cdr3_aa: CASSAGTGGLGEQYF
cdr3_nt: TGCGCCAGCAGCGCCGGGACAGGGGGCCTCGGCGAGCAGTACTTC

clone_size: NA
j_call: TRBJ1-1
v_call: TRBV5-1
d_call: TRBD1
cdr3_aa: CASSDRATMNTEAFF
cdr3_nt: TGCGCCAGCAGTGACAGGGCGACAATGAACACTGAAGCTTTCTTT

clone_size: NA
j_call: TRBJ2-7
v_call: TRBV4-2
d_call: TRBD2
cdr3_aa: CASSQGLAGKAYEQYF
cdr3_nt: TGTGCCAGCAGCCAGGGACTAGCGGGGAAGGCCTACGAGCAGTACTTC

clone_size: NA
j_call: TRBJ2-6
v_call: TRBV11-2
d_call: NA
cdr3_aa: CASSSTAAPTSGANVLTF
cdr3_nt: TGTGCCAGCAGCTCGACAGCCGCCCCAACCTCTGGGGCCAACGTCCTGACTTTC

clone_size: NA
j_call: TRBJ2-2
v_call: TRBV19
d_call: TRBD1
cdr3_aa: CASRPSGTGFTGELFF
cdr3_nt: TGTGCCAGTAGACCCTCCGGGACAGGGTTCACCGGGGAGCTGTTTTTT

clone_size: NA
j_call: TRBJ1-1
v_call: TRBV30
d_call: NA
cdr3_aa: CAWDRSKNTEAFF
cdr3_nt: TGTGCCTGGGACAGGAGCAAAAACACTGAAGCTTTCTTT

clone_size: NA
j_call: TRBJ1-2
v_call: TRBV19
d_call: NA
cdr3_aa: CASSPQGKGYTF
cdr3_nt: TGTGCCAGTAGTCCACAGGGTAAGGGCTACACCTTC

clone_size: NA
j_call: TRBJ1-2
v_call: TRBV27
d_call: NA
cdr3_aa: CASSPRDRRDYGYTF
cdr3_nt: TGTGCCAGCAGTCCCCGGGACCGGCGGGACTATGGCTACACCTTC

clone_size: NA
j_call: TRBJ2-7
v_call: TRBV5-1
d_call: NA
cdr3_aa: CASSPTRGEHYEQYF
cdr3_nt: TGCGCCAGCAGCCCTACCAGGGGGGAGCACTACGAGCAGTACTTC

clone_size: NA
j_call: TRBJ2-7
v_call: TRBV6-5
d_call: TRBD1
cdr3_aa: CASSRDRGLYEQYF
cdr3_nt: TGTGCCAGCAGCCGGGACAGGGGGTTATACGAGCAGTACTTC

clone_size: NA
j_call: TRBJ2-2
v_call: TRBV3-1/TRBV3-2
d_call: TRBD2
cdr3_aa: CASSPGLAGGVGELFF
cdr3_nt: TGTGCCAGCAGCCCGGGACTAGCGGGAGGGGTCGGGGAGCTGTTTTTT

clone_size: NA
j_call: TRBJ2-3
v_call: TRBV5-1
d_call: TRBD2
cdr3_aa: CASSLEEPGGHTDTQYF
cdr3_nt: TGCGCCAGCAGCTTGGAGGAACCGGGGGGGCACACAGATACGCAGTATTTT

clone_size: NA
j_call: TRBJ1-6
v_call: TRBV6-5
d_call: TRBD1
cdr3_aa: CASSLTGDSPLHF
cdr3_nt: TGTGCCAGCAGCCTGACAGGGGACTCACCCCTCCACTTT

clone_size: NA
j_call: TRBJ1-6
v_call: TRBV29-1
d_call: TRBD1
cdr3_aa: CSVRLTGDSPLHF
cdr3_nt: TGCAGCGTTCGTCTGACAGGGGATTCACCCCTCCACTTT

clone_size: NA
j_call: TRBJ2-1
v_call: TRBV6-1
d_call: NA
cdr3_aa: CASSEYGTSNEQFF
cdr3_nt: TGTGCCAGCAGTGAATACGGGACCTCCAATGAGCAGTTCTTC

clone_size: NA
j_call: TRBJ2-2
v_call: TRBV5-1
d_call: NA
cdr3_aa: CASTPSGPMVLGELFF
cdr3_nt: TGCGCCAGCACGCCCTCCGGGCCGATGGTGTTGGGGGAGCTGTTTTTT

clone_size: NA
j_call: TRBJ1-1
v_call: TRBV4-1
d_call: NA
cdr3_aa: CASSLNGLNTEAFF
cdr3_nt: TGCGCCAGCAGCCTGAACGGGTTGAACACTGAAGCTTTCTTT